This paragraph covers one T cell receptor beta chain sequence. Its target is not known. TCRdb fed the 5' RACE reads into MiXCR, producing one record per CDR3 protein. This table holds hundreds of thousands of distinct CDR3 sequences, around an eighth found once. This sample stems from a study of T cells after yellow fever vaccination. Whole-study results and caveats: A weaker but faster secondary response was observed, peaking on day 5 versus 15. Most primary-vaccination clones reappeared after the booster (about 97% CD4, about 88% CD8).

The germline V gene has CDR1 DFQATT and CDR2 SNEGSKA (reference sequence). V was clipped by 3 bases and J by 6 bases, with 5 bases between them. The CDR3 covers 10 residues. Sequencing used PBMCs, obtained on the day of the yellow fever booster vaccination. The receptor comes from a man younger than 40 who received the YFV17D yellow fever vaccine. The J gene is TRBJ1-2, the V gene TRBV20-1; D is uncertain. In nucleotides, the CDR3 is TGCAGTGCTAGGGACGATGGCTACACCTTC. It specifies CSARDDGYTF.